This T cell receptor (beta chain) was captured in a study of B cell selection in AIRE deficiency. In regard to this clone: Its antigen remains unknown.

The germline gives CDR1 MNHEY, CDR2 SVGAGI. J gave up 5 bases and V 7 bases, and 5 bases lay outside the gene matches. This CDR3 comprises 15 residues. Assay: immunoSEQ multiplex PCR; the TCRdb copy retains only in-frame clones and omits some. The table records around 20,000 clones, approximately 94% of them present only once. Whole-study findings and limits: TCRbeta-only data showed under 45% of shared healthy Treg sequences in healthy Tconv. AIRE-deficient Tconv and Treg repertoires matched healthy donors in TCRBV, CDR3 length, diversity. Shared Treg sequences had shorter CDR3s, biased toward rearrangements with few non-templated insertions.

Sorted regulatory T cells were CD4-positive, CD25-high and CD127-low or negative. The TCR was taken from a human donor with AIRE deficiency. The chain employs TRBV6-5 and TRBJ2-2; 12 bases are shared with TRBD2. Source material: Tregs sorted from PBMCs. The chain's CDR3 is CASTFGLAGTGELFF. In DNA, the CDR3 is TGTGCCAGCACGTTCGGACTAGCGGGAACCGGGGAGCTGTTTTTT.